The 23 T cell receptor beta chains below were found in one sample sequenced in a study of OX40 agonist ivuxolimab in advanced cancers. Libraries were prepared through the immunoSEQ multiplex PCR assay. TCRdb retrieved this table from immuneACCESS and kept in-frame rearrangements only. Not all clones are present; in checked studies, unresolved V genes account for under half, and no reason is known for the remainder. For this sample there are about 64,000 clones; about 88% appear just once. Approximately 2% of the sample rests with the top ten. The material was CD4+ or CD8+ T cells sorted from blood, obtained in a trial of the OX40 agonist ivuxolimab. Receptors were obtained from an adult with an advanced solid tumor such as melanoma, head and neck, liver or kidney cancer.

V gene TRBV28 combines with J gene TRBJ1-1; no clear D. The CDR3 length is 12 residues. The V end was cut by 1 base, the J end by 5 bases, with 5 bases between. The germline gives CDR1 MDHEN, CDR2 SYDVKM. DNA of the CDR3: TGTGCCAGCAGTTTATATTGGACTGAAGCTTTCTTT. Amino acids: CASSLYWTEAFF.

This chain connects TRBV6-1 to TRBJ1-1, with 8 nucleotides matching TRBD1. J gave up 7 bases and V 5 bases, and 6 bases lay outside the gene matches. This CDR3 region has 13 residues. Germline V gene sequence: CDR1 MNHNS, CDR2 SASEGT. Here the CDR3 DNA reads TGTGCCAGCAGTACCTTCGACAGGGGTGAAGCTTTCTTT. Residues: CASSTFDRGEAFF.

The rearrangement uses TRBV18 and TRBJ2-7; TRBD2 aligns across 8 bases. The V gene end was trimmed by 0 bases and the J gene end by 6 bases; junction bases not matched to a gene: 1. The germline gives CDR1 KGHSH, CDR2 LQKENI. CDR3 length equals 13 residues. CDR3 region: CASSPPAGGEQYF. The CDR3 DNA reads as TGTGCCAGCTCACCACCCGCGGGGGGCGAGCAGTACTTC.

The V call is TRBV19, the J call TRBJ2-1; 8 bases map to TRBD2. Per the germline V gene, CDR1 is LNHDA and CDR2 is SQIVND (reference sequence). V lost 0 bases to trimming and J lost 4 bases; unmatched junction nucleotides: 2. The CDR3 loop spans 15 amino acids. CDR3 DNA: TGTGCCAGTAGTATAGAGACTAGCGTTTACAATGAGCAGTTCTTC. Its translation: CASSIETSVYNEQFF. The complete variable domain, with remaining parts taken from reference TRBV19 and TRBJ2-1, reads DGGITQSPKYLFRKEGQNVTLSCEQNLNHDAMYWYRQDPGQGLRLIYYSQIVNDFQKGDIAEGYSVSREKKESFPLTVTSAQKNPTAFYLCASSIETSVYNEQFFGPGTRLTVL.

Worth noting for this clone: Its ends do not fully match the called genes, so a read error is possible. This chain links TRBV7-9 with TRBJ2-2; no clear D gene. Germline CDR1 is SEHNR and CDR2 is FQNEAQ (reference sequence). CDR3 length: 15 amino acids. For the CDR3, the DNA is TGTGCCAGCAGCTCGCCGGACCGGAACCCCGGGGAGCTGTTTTTT. Translating it yields CASSSPDRNPGELFF. Filled out from reference TRBV7-9 and TRBJ2-2, the complete variable domain reads DTGVSQNPRHKITKRGQNVTFRCDPISEHNRLYWYRQTLGQGPEFLTYFQNEAQLEKSRLLSDRFSAERPKGSFSTLEIQRTEQGDSAMYLCASSSPDRNPGELFFGEGSRLTVL.

The CDR3 DNA follows: TGTGCCAGCACCCCACAGGGGGCAGTCTACACCTTC. Its protein is CASTPQGAVYTF. The chain combines TRBV6-1 with TRBJ1-2; 9 nucleotides match TRBD1. The V gene end was trimmed by 7 bases and the J gene end by 10 bases; junction bases not matched to a gene: 7. The CDR3 consists of 12 residues. Germline CDR1 reads MNHNS; CDR2 reads SASEGT.

V and J are TRBV28 and TRBJ2-7; 7 nucleotides match TRBD2. This CDR3 is 14 amino acids long. The germline V gene has CDR1 MDHEN and CDR2 SYDVKM. V was pared by 5 bases and J by 2 bases, with 6 bases of the junction left unmatched. CDR3 protein: CASSPWGGTYEQYF. CDR3 sequence (DNA): TGTGCCAGCAGTCCCTGGGGGGGGACCTACGAGCAGTACTTC. The full variable domain, rest sourced from reference TRBV28 and TRBJ2-7, is DVKVTQSSRYLVKRTGEKVFLECVQDMDHENMFWYRQDPGLGLRLIYFSYDVKMKEKGDIPEGYSVSREKKERFSLILESASTNQTSMYLCASSPWGGTYEQYFGPGTRLTVT.

The chain employs TRBV2 and TRBJ1-1; 7 bases fit TRBD1. Germline CDR1 is SNHLY and CDR2 is FYNNEI. The CDR3 runs 11 residues. The V gene end was trimmed by 2 bases and the J gene end by 11 bases; junction bases not matched to a gene: 2. As DNA, the CDR3 is TGTGCCAGCAGTGAAAGGGGGCGTGCTTTCTTT. It yields the protein CASSERGRAFF.

The chain is built from TRBV6-1 and TRBJ1-4; D call uncertain. Looked up from germline, CDR1 is MNHNS and CDR2 is SASEGT. Trimming took off 1 base at V and 2 bases at J, with 5 bases between the two ends. The CDR3 spans 14 residues. CDR3 DNA: TGTGCCAGCAGTGAAGTGGGCACTAATGAAAAACTGTTTTTT. Translated, it gives CASSEVGTNEKLFF.

The chain combines TRBV10-2 with TRBJ2-1; 13 nucleotides line up with TRBD2. CDR3 length: 19 amino acids. CDR1 and CDR2 from the germline V gene are WSHSY and SAAADI. The ends lost 2 bases at V and 4 bases at J; junction bases unmatched: 11. The CDR3 DNA sequence: TGCGCCAGCAGTGAGCTTACTAGCGGGAGGGCCGCGGGGTACAATGAGCAGTTCTTC. Protein: CASSELTSGRAAGYNEQFF.

This clone was detected once. J is TRBJ2-1 and V is TRBV11-2, with 13 bases matching TRBD2. This CDR3 has 15 amino acids. The ends lost 1 base at V and 6 bases at J; junction bases unmatched: 0. Germline-derived CDR1 and CDR2 are SGHAT and FQNNGV. CDR3 amino acids: CASSLGTSGSNEQFF. The CDR3, as DNA: TGTGCCAGCAGCTTAGGGACTAGCGGGAGCAATGAGCAGTTCTTC.

This chain joins TRBV14 and TRBJ2-3; 7 nucleotides align to TRBD2. J gave up 6 bases and V 3 bases, and 15 bases lay outside the gene matches. The CDR3 contains 17 residues. Germline V gives CDR1 SGHDN, CDR2 FVKESK. The CDR3, as DNA: TGTGCCAGCAGCCAGATGGGGAGCGGGGCCGGTCAGGATACGCAGTATTTT. Its translation: CASSQMGSGAGQDTQYF.

This chain links TRBV6-6 with TRBJ1-2; 9 nucleotides agree with TRBD1. Germline V gene lookup returns CDR1 MNHNY and CDR2 SVGAGI (reference sequence). The CDR3 sequence is 15 residues long. V lost 6 bases, J lost 6 bases, and 11 bases stayed unmatched. CDR3 residues: CASSRRDRVHHGYTF. DNA for the CDR3: TGTGCCAGCAGCCGCCGGGACAGGGTCCATCATGGCTACACCTTC.

This sequence joins TRBV5-1 and TRBJ1-5; weak D call: TRBD1 (6 bases). The germline V and J ends were trimmed by 2 bases and 3 bases, with 12 bases remaining between them. The V gene's germline CDR1 is SGHRS and CDR2 YFSETQ. This CDR3 has 15 amino acids. As DNA, the CDR3 is TGCGCCAGCAGCTTAGGGGGGGTGATCAATCAGCCCCAGCATTTT. It encodes CASSLGGVINQPQHF.

The V gene is TRBV28, the J gene TRBJ2-7, with 7 bases fitting TRBD2. The germline gives CDR1 MDHEN, CDR2 SYDVKM. This CDR3 spans 16 amino acids. Germline trimming cut 4 bases from V and 4 bases from J; bases unmatched to any gene: 13. CDR3 sequence: CASSYLLLGRGYEQYF. DNA for the CDR3: TGTGCCAGCAGTTACCTTCTGTTGGGGCGGGGGTACGAGCAGTACTTC.

Only one count was recorded for this clone. This sequence joins TRBV6-6 and TRBJ2-3; TRBD2 matches 10 bases. The germline V gene has CDR1 MNHNY and CDR2 SVGAGI (reference sequence). The CDR3 is 15 amino acids. V lost 10 bases to trimming and J lost 7 bases; unmatched junction nucleotides: 14. The CDR3 DNA reads as TGTGCCAAACCCCCAGGGGGTAGCGGGGGGCATACGCAGTATTTT. Amino acid sequence: CAKPPGGSGGHTQYF.

This chain joins TRBV9 and TRBJ2-1; TRBD1 agrees at 10 bases. V was pared by 4 bases and J by 7 bases, with 8 bases of the junction left unmatched. The CDR3 extends over 15 amino acids. Germline-derived CDR1 and CDR2 are SGDLS and YYNGEE. CDR3 protein: CASSSGQGVGNEQFF. CDR3 sequence (DNA): TGTGCCAGCAGCTCCGGACAGGGGGTAGGAAATGAGCAGTTCTTC.

The V call is TRBV27, the J call TRBJ2-2; maybe TRBD1 (6 bases). V shed 4 bases and J shed 7 bases, with 13 bases lying between them. The CDR3 is 14 amino acids. CDR1 is MNHEY and CDR2 is SMNVEV in the germline V gene (reference sequence). The DNA of the CDR3 is TGTGCCAGCAGTTGGAACAGGGCTAACGGGGAGCTGTTTTTT. This sequence encodes CASSWNRANGELFF.

The chain carries TRBV6-1 and TRBJ2-7; D is ambiguous. Trimming shortened V by 3 bases and J by 4 bases, and 1 base separated the two germline ends. CDR1 is MNHNS, CDR2 SASEGT, per germline. The CDR3 totals 10 residues. The CDR3 DNA follows: TGTGCCAGCAGTGAGTACGAGCAGTACTTC. Translation: CASSEYEQYF.

This sequence joins TRBV28 and TRBJ1-2; D is perhaps TRBD1 (5 bases). Trimming took off 1 base at V and 4 bases at J, with 7 bases between the two ends. CDR3 length: 13 amino acids. CDR1 and CDR2 (germline): MDHEN, SYDVKM. CDR3: CASSLSGVYGYTF. The CDR3 DNA reads TGTGCCAGCAGTTTATCGGGGGTCTATGGCTACACCTTC.

CDR3 amino acids: CASSLYASLTDTQYF. The CDR3 coding sequence is TGCGCCAGCAGTTTGTACGCCTCCCTCACAGATACGCAGTATTTT. The chain combines TRBV5-1 with TRBJ2-3, with D hard to call. The CDR3 runs to 15 residues. Deletions cut 5 bases from V and 2 bases from J, with 15 bases between. Germline assignment: CDR1 SGHRS and CDR2 YFSETQ. The whole variable domain, filled in from reference TRBV5-1 and TRBJ2-3, reads KAGVTQTPRYLIKTRGQQVTLSCSPISGHRSVSWYQQTPGQGLQFLFEYFSETQRNKGNFPGRFSGRQFSNSRSEMNVSTLELGDSALYLCASSLYASLTDTQYFGPGTRLTVL.

V gene TRBV28 combines with J gene TRBJ2-1, with TRBD2 matching 8 bases. After removal of 4 bases from V and 4 bases from J, the junction contained 3 bases not matched to a gene. The CDR3 consists of 14 residues. Germline-derived CDR1 and CDR2 are MDHEN and SYDVKM. CDR3 region: CASSYQRGYNEQFF. In DNA, the CDR3 is TGTGCCAGCAGTTACCAGCGGGGGTACAATGAGCAGTTCTTC.

The chain uses TRBV10-3 and TRBJ2-1, with D tentatively TRBD1 or TRBD2 (5 bases each). Per the germline V gene, CDR1 is ENHRY and CDR2 is SYGVKD. V was pared by 11 bases and J by 10 bases, with 21 bases between. The CDR3 has 13 amino acids. In nucleotides, the CDR3 is TGTGCCTCGTGGGGGAATGGTGTAGCAGAGCAGTTCTTC. Translating gives CASWGNGVAEQFF.